The present entry profiles one T cell receptor beta chain with its context. The target antigen is unknown. Profiled with immunoSEQ multiplex PCR; TCRdb holds only in-frame clones, not every one. The sample contains 110,000 to 150,000 clones, just over 90% of which appear only once. These data are taken from a study of T cell responses to AZD1222 COVID-19 vaccine. The CDR3 consists of 15 residues. Germline assignment: CDR1 LNHDA and CDR2 SQIVND (reference sequence). V lost 3 bases to trimming and J lost 2 bases, with 11 bases between them. Regarding the study as a whole: Donors skewed white British and female; clonal diversity was possibly underestimated. Only six individuals given AZD1222 were seropositive at baseline. No day 14 peak samples; only post-peak repertoires were characterized.

This rearrangement joins TRBV19 to TRBJ1-5; D gene uncertain. This receptor was taken from an adult in good health. The sequencing here drew on peripheral blood, taken on day 0 of MenACWY control vaccination. The CDR3 loop is CASSIPPSGNQPQHF. CDR3 bases: TGTGCCAGTAGTATCCCCCCCTCGGGCAATCAGCCCCAGCATTTT.